Here is one T cell receptor beta chain with its context. The sample originates from a study of blood T cell repertoires in COVID-19. Across the whole study: Samples came from the United States, Italy and Spain, spanning acute and convalescent COVID-19. In each case, the material was cDNA or gDNA derived from T cells, B-cell-depleted T cells, or PBMCs.

Germline assignment: CDR1 SGHTA and CDR2 FQGNSA. This CDR3 is built from 15 residues. V gave up 6 bases and J gave up 2 bases; unmatched junction bases: 5. Using immunoSEQ multiplex PCR, the repertoire was profiled, and TCRdb retains in-frame clones only, with some absent. The data contain some 80,000 clones, 80% to 85% of them singletons. Input material: peripheral blood. The sequence was collected from a man older than 75 with acute or convalescent COVID-19. The rearrangement uses TRBV7-2 and TRBJ1-3, with 9 bases matching TRBD1. CDR3 sequence (DNA): TGTGCCAGCAGACCTACAGGGGGCCCTGGAAACACCATATATTTT. Encoded protein: CASRPTGGPGNTIYF.